One sample yielded the 21 T cell receptor beta chains listed below, sequenced in a study of cytomegalovirus exposure and HLA in healthy donors. This PCR relied on a set of 60 Vbeta primers and 13 Jbeta primers. Measured with immunoSEQ multiplex PCR; TCRdb has only the in-frame clones, and not every one. The repertoire holds some 150,000 clones, roughly four fifths seen once, with 9.5% to 12% in the top ten. The source material was PBMCs. The origin of the receptors is a man aged 45-60 years in good health and CMV-seropositive.

This clone was counted between two and nine times. This chain links TRBV7-2 with TRBJ1-1, with a tentative D call TRBD1 (5 bases). The ends were cut back, 7 bases at V and 3 bases at J, with 18 bases in the middle. This CDR3 comprises 15 residues. Germline V gene lookup returns CDR1 SGHTA and CDR2 FQGNSA. CDR3 sequence: CASMRGLRDYTEAFF. The CDR3 DNA reads TGTGCCAGCATGCGGGGGTTGAGAGATTACACTGAAGCTTTCTTT.

This clone was found once. The chain couples TRBV15 to TRBJ2-7, with TRBD2 as a possible D gene (5 bases). The CDR3 is 13 residues long. Germline assignment: CDR1 LNHNV and CDR2 YYDKDF (reference sequence). Trimming pared 9 bases from V and 3 bases from J, leaving 15 bases between. CDR3 bases: TGTGCCACGTTGGATGCAGGAGGCTACGAGCAGTACTTC. It specifies CATLDAGGYEQYF.

The chain joins TRBV6-5 to TRBJ1-2; D gene unclear. Germline values: CDR1 MNHEY, CDR2 SVGAGI. This CDR3 is 13 amino acids long. Trimming cost V 8 bases and J 5 bases, with 15 bases left between them. CDR3 residues: CASSRSFWYGYTF. CDR3 DNA sequence: TGTGCCAGCTCAAGGAGTTTTTGGTATGGCTACACCTTC.

The chain joins TRBV19 to TRBJ2-2; 8 nucleotides line up with TRBD2. The CDR3 is made up of 16 amino acids. V trimming: 4 bases; J trimming: 1 base; junction bases outside the gene matches: 5. Germline V gene sequence: CDR1 LNHDA, CDR2 SQIVND (reference sequence). CDR3 DNA sequence: TGTGCCAGTAGTAGGGTGGCGGGAGGGAACACCGGGGAGCTGTTTTTT. Protein product: CASSRVAGGNTGELFF.

The chain recombines TRBV6-5 with TRBJ1-6; D not certain. This CDR3 spans 15 amino acids. V was shortened by 2 bases and J by 0 bases, with 5 bases between the two germline ends. Germline-derived CDR1 and CDR2 are MNHEY and SVGAGI. CDR3 in amino acids: CASSYGRSYNSPLHF. The CDR3 DNA is TGTGCCAGCAGTTACGGGCGCTCCTATAATTCACCCCTCCACTTT.

The sample holds a few counts of this clone. The chain is built from TRBV18 and TRBJ2-2; perhaps TRBD2 as D (5 bases). Germline CDR1 KGHSH, CDR2 LQKENI. CDR3 length: 14 amino acids. V lost 6 bases, J lost 7 bases, and 15 bases lay in between. This CDR3 is CASSSKPRGGELFF. The CDR3 DNA reads as TGTGCCAGCTCGTCCAAGCCCCGGGGCGGGGAGCTGTTTTTT.

This clone was counted once. The V call is TRBV4-1, the J call TRBJ2-7; 7 positions agree with TRBD1. Germline assignment: CDR1 MGHRA and CDR2 YSYEKL. The V gene end was trimmed by 2 bases and the J gene end by 0 bases; junction bases not matched to a gene: 1. This CDR3 spans 14 amino acids. CDR3 in DNA: TGCGCCAGCAGCCAACGACAGGGCTCCTACGAGCAGTACTTC. It encodes CASSQRQGSYEQYF.

The genes are TRBV9 and TRBJ1-1; 7 bases match TRBD1. Trimming at V came to 0 bases and at J to 4 bases, leaving 9 bases not matched to a gene. The CDR3 length is 16 residues. Germline lookup yields CDR1 SGDLS and CDR2 YYNGEE. This CDR3 is CASSVVGTGVRTEAFF. The CDR3 DNA is TGTGCCAGCAGCGTAGTCGGTACAGGGGTGCGCACTGAAGCTTTCTTT.

This clone was seen only a few times. This chain uses TRBV29-1 with TRBJ2-7; TRBD2 agrees at 7 bases. Germline lookup yields CDR1 SQVTM and CDR2 ANQGSEA. With 7 bases clipped from V and 3 bases from J, the junction kept 15 bases outside the gene matches. CDR3 length equals 15 residues. CDR3 in DNA: TGCAGCGGAAAGGGTAGCGGGTGGGATAGCTACGAGCAGTACTTC. Its protein product is CSGKGSGWDSYEQYF.

V gene TRBV19 combines with J gene TRBJ1-5; weak D call: TRBD1 (6 bases). CDR1 is LNHDA, CDR2 SQIVND, per germline (reference sequence). The germline V and J ends were trimmed by 9 bases and 2 bases, with 11 bases remaining between them. The CDR3 has 13 amino acids. The CDR3 DNA reads TGTGCCAGCTCAGGGGTGGGCAATCAGCCCCAGCATTTT. This translates into CASSGVGNQPQHF.

The rearrangement uses TRBV6-5 and TRBJ1-3; TRBD1 aligns across 7 bases. Trimming cost V 0 bases and J 4 bases; bases outside gene matches: 6. The length of the CDR3 is 16 residues. CDR1 and CDR2 from the germline V gene are MNHEY and SVGAGI. As DNA, the CDR3 is TGTGCCAGCAGTTACTCGAGAGGGGGCAAGGGAAACACCATATATTTT. Protein product: CASSYSRGGKGNTIYF.

This clone was seen a few times. This rearrangement joins TRBV28 to TRBJ1-2, with no clear D. Germline V gene lookup returns CDR1 MDHEN and CDR2 SYDVKM. The CDR3 runs to 9 residues. V lost 8 bases and J lost 8, with 6 bases in between. The CDR3 DNA reads as TGTGCCAGCGGCAGAGGCTACACCTTC. Protein product: CASGRGYTF.

The chain is built from TRBV18 and TRBJ2-7, with D possibly matching TRBD1 (6 bases). The V end was cut by 3 bases, the J end by 1 base, with 10 bases between. Germline V gene lookup returns CDR1 KGHSH and CDR2 LQKENI. The length of the CDR3 is 14 residues. The CDR3 bases are TGTGCCAGCTCACCTGAACAGGGTTCCTACGAGCAGTACTTC. Translated: CASSPEQGSYEQYF.

This chain uses TRBV6-5 with TRBJ1-1, with a tentative D call TRBD1 (6 bases). Between the trimmed V and J ends, which lost 2 bases and 4 bases, there was a span of 17 bases. There are 16 residues in the CDR3. Germline assignment: CDR1 MNHEY and CDR2 SVGAGI. CDR3 DNA: TGTGCCAGCAGTTACAGTTTTGCAGGGGCGAGCACTGAAGCTTTCTTT. This gives the protein CASSYSFAGASTEAFF.

This clone was seen only a few times. The V and J genes are TRBV15 and TRBJ1-1; D is perhaps TRBD1 (6 bases). Germline lookup yields CDR1 LNHNV and CDR2 YYDKDF (reference sequence). Between the trimmed V and J ends, which lost 5 bases and 3 bases, there was a span of 13 bases. The CDR3 has 14 amino acids. The DNA for the CDR3 is TGTGCCACCAGCTCACAGGGCTCTGACACTGAAGCTTTCTTT. Encoded protein: CATSSQGSDTEAFF.

J is TRBJ2-3 and V is TRBV30; 11 bases align to TRBD2. V was pared by 3 bases and J by 7 bases, with 6 bases of the junction left unmatched. This CDR3 spans 14 amino acids. In germline, CDR1 is GTSNPN, CDR2 SVGIG (reference sequence). CDR3 DNA: TGTGCCTGGAGACTAGCGGGAGCACGGAATACGCAGTATTTT. It is translated as CAWRLAGARNTQYF.

The chain employs TRBV5-5 and TRBJ2-7; D might be TRBD2 (6 bases). This CDR3 region has 13 residues. Germline V gene sequence: CDR1 SGHKS, CDR2 YYEKEE (reference sequence). V was pared by 3 bases and J by 3 bases, with 10 bases between. This chain's CDR3 is CASSSGRDYEQYF. The CDR3 nucleotides read TGTGCCAGCAGCTCCGGGCGGGACTACGAGCAGTACTTC.

This clone was counted between two and nine times. V and J are TRBV30 and TRBJ1-1; 7 nucleotides align to TRBD1. The V segment lost 0 bases and the J segment 10 bases; nucleotides outside the gene matches: 5. CDR1 and CDR2 (germline): GTSNPN, SVGIG (reference sequence). CDR3 size: 12 residues. CDR3 amino acids: CAWSVGQTRAFF. The CDR3 bases are TGTGCCTGGAGTGTGGGACAGACGAGAGCTTTCTTT.

The rearrangement links TRBV6-6 to TRBJ1-2, with 8 nucleotides matching TRBD1. This CDR3 contains 14 residues. Unmatched junction bases numbered 8, after V lost 6 bases and J lost 5 bases. Germline CDR1 is MNHNY and CDR2 is SVGAGI (reference sequence). The DNA of the CDR3 is TGTGCCAGCAGGACGACAGGGGACCCTTATGGCTACACCTTC. Protein sequence: CASRTTGDPYGYTF.

The rearrangement uses TRBV2 and TRBJ2-7; 7 positions agree with TRBD2. V gave up 11 bases and J gave up 8 bases; unmatched junction bases: 21. Germline lookup yields CDR1 SNHLY and CDR2 FYNNEI. The CDR3 has 15 residues. The CDR3 loop reads CAQQMVGTTASQQYF. CDR3 nucleotides: TGTGCCCAGCAGATGGTCGGGACTACCGCCTCACAGCAGTACTTC.

The chain has TRBV9 and TRBJ1-2, with 9 bases fitting TRBD1. With 4 bases clipped from V and 4 bases from J, the junction kept 8 bases outside the gene matches. This CDR3 is 15 amino acids long. Germline-derived CDR1 and CDR2 are SGDLS and YYNGEE. The CDR3, as DNA: TGTGCCAGCAGCCCGGGACAGGGTTTGGGCTATGGCTACACCTTC. Amino acids: CASSPGQGLGYGYTF.